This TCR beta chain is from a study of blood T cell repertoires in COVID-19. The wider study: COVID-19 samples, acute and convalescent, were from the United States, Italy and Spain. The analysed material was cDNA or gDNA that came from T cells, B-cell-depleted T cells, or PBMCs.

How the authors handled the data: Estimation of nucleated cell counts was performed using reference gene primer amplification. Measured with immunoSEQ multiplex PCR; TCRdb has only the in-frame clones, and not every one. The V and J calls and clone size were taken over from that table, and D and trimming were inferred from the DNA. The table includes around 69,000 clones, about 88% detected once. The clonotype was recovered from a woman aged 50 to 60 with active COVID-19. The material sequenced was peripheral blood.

CDR3 coding DNA: TGTGCCAGCAGTCCGGGAGCGCCCTACGAGCAGTACTTC. Translating gives CASSPGAPYEQYF. This chain connects TRBV5-6 to TRBJ2-7; the D gene is possibly TRBD2 (6 bases). The V gene lost 5 bases and the J gene lost 2 bases, with 11 bases spanning the gap. This CDR3 region has 13 residues. Germline V CDR1 and CDR2: SGHDT, YYEEEE. The variable domain in full, completed from reference TRBV5-6 and TRBJ2-7, reads DAGVTQSPTHLIKTRGQQVTLRCSPKSGHDTVSWYQQALGQGPQFIFQYYEEEERQRGNFPDRFSGHQFPNYSSELNVNALLLGDSALYLCASSPGAPYEQYFGPGTRLTVT.